The 17 T cell receptor beta chains reported below all come from one sample, sequenced in a study of human T cells and chemical hapten exposure. TCRdb passed the RACE reads through MiXCR, listing each CDR3 protein once. This table has around 340,000 distinct CDR3 sequences, under 9% appearing once. The time point was: patch test 1, 2 weeks after DPC sensitization. The treatment: therapeutic diphenylcyclopropenone sensitization with weekly scalp DPC. Specimen: whole blood, collected in connection with sensitization to the hapten diphenylcyclopropenone (DPC). Every receptor here comes from a woman younger than 30 with alopecia areata. Some clones in this sample may be carry-over from other donors' samples.

There are a few counts of this clonotype. The chain uses TRBV9 and TRBJ2-1, with 8 bases fitting TRBD2. Germline assignment: CDR1 SGDLS and CDR2 YYNGEE. The CDR3 covers 15 residues. Germline trimming cut 2 bases from V and 4 bases from J; bases unmatched to any gene: 5. This chain's CDR3 is CASSVQGLVYNEQFF. CDR3 DNA sequence: TGTGCCAGCAGCGTTCAGGGACTAGTATACAATGAGCAGTTCTTC.

In this sample, this clonotype turned up a few times. The chain couples TRBV19 to TRBJ2-3; possible D gene TRBD1, 5 bases. In germline, CDR1 is LNHDA, CDR2 SQIVND (reference sequence). Trimming took off 3 bases at V and 8 bases at J, with 24 bases between the two ends. The CDR3 totals 17 residues. For the CDR3, the DNA is TGTGCCAGTAGTATTGGACCTCGTCAAGGAATAAGGGGTACGCAGTATTTT. It translates to CASSIGPRQGIRGTQYF.

This clonotype was seen repeatedly, ten times or more. V gene TRBV4-1 combines with J gene TRBJ2-1; no clear D gene. Trimming removed 4 bases at V and 7 bases at J, with 5 bases between. This CDR3 contains 11 residues. Germline V gene sequence: CDR1 MGHRA, CDR2 YSYEKL. The CDR3 loop is CASSRSNEQFF. The DNA of the CDR3 is TGCGCCAGCAGCCGTTCGAATGAGCAGTTCTTC.

There are many counts of this clonotype. The J gene is TRBJ1-1, the V gene TRBV4-2; 9 bases align to TRBD1. Trimming at V came to 3 bases and at J to 2 bases, leaving 7 bases not matched to a gene. This CDR3 contains 16 residues. The germline CDR1 and CDR2 sequences are LGHNA and YNFKEQ. The CDR3 DNA follows: TGTGCCAGCAGCCAGTCTCCGGGACAGGGAAACACTGAAGCTTTCTTT. This encodes CASSQSPGQGNTEAFF.

The rearrangement joins TRBV2 to TRBJ2-7; 7 bases align to TRBD1. Germline CDR1 reads SNHLY; CDR2 reads FYNNEI. V lost 6 bases to trimming and J lost 3 bases; unmatched junction nucleotides: 5. The CDR3 totals 13 residues. The CDR3 bases are TGTGCCAGCAGGAGGACAGGCCACTACGAGCAGTACTTC. It is translated as CASRRTGHYEQYF.

This clonotype was observed a handful of times. This chain joins TRBV6-5 and TRBJ2-7; 10 bases fit TRBD1. The CDR3 sequence is 14 residues long. Trimming at V came to 6 bases and at J to 2 bases, leaving 4 bases not matched to a gene. The V gene's germline CDR1 is MNHEY and CDR2 SVGAGI. CDR3 coding DNA: TGTGCCAGCAGACAGGACAGGGGGACCTACGAGCAGTACTTC. Translated, it gives CASRQDRGTYEQYF.

V and J are TRBV20-1 and TRBJ1-5, with unresolved D. The ends were cut back, 2 bases at V and 4 bases at J, with 18 bases in the middle. The CDR3 contains 16 residues. In germline, CDR1 is DFQATT, CDR2 SNEGSKA (reference sequence). The CDR3 DNA reads TGCAGTGCTAGACTCCCTCGAAGGGAGGGAAATCAGCCCCAGCATTTT. Translating gives CSARLPRREGNQPQHF.

This chain links TRBV11-3 with TRBJ2-4; possibly TRBD1 or TRBD2 for D (5 bases each). In germline, CDR1 is SGHNT, CDR2 YENEEA. This CDR3 comprises 19 residues. V was clipped by 5 bases and J by 0 bases, with 23 bases between them. CDR3 nucleotide sequence: TGTGCCAGCAGCCCCCACGGGACGGGCAGAATTCTAGCCAAAAACATTCAGTACTTC. Amino acid sequence: CASSPHGTGRILAKNIQYF.

This clonotype was detected only a few times. Here the CDR3 DNA reads TGTGCCAGCAGTTACGGACATCTACAAGAGACCCAGTACTTC. Residues: CASSYGHLQETQYF. J is TRBJ2-5 and V is TRBV6-6, with D tentatively TRBD1 (5 bases). The V gene's germline CDR1 is MNHNY and CDR2 SVGAGI (reference sequence). V was pared by 2 bases and J by 2 bases, with 9 bases between. The CDR3 is made up of 14 amino acids.

This clonotype was detected only a few times. The genes are TRBV10-3 and TRBJ2-1; no clear D gene. The V end lost 6 bases, the J end lost 6 bases, and 3 bases lay between the germline ends. Germline V gene data show CDR1 as ENHRY and CDR2 as SYGVKD. The CDR3 sequence is 10 residues long. The CDR3 sequence is CAIRSNEQFF. DNA for the CDR3: TGTGCCATCAGGAGCAATGAGCAGTTCTTC.

The table lists this clonotype with a few counts. The V call is TRBV6-5, the J call TRBJ2-7; the D gene is possibly TRBD2 (5 bases). V lost 2 bases and J lost 0, with 11 bases in between. There are 15 residues in the CDR3. CDR1 is MNHEY and CDR2 is SVGAGI in the germline V gene. The CDR3 sequence is CASSYTDSSSYEQYF. As DNA, the CDR3 is TGTGCCAGCAGTTACACGGACTCTAGCTCCTACGAGCAGTACTTC.

The chain joins TRBV4-1 to TRBJ2-2, with no clear D. V lost 4 bases, J lost 0 bases, and 6 bases lay in between. The germline gives CDR1 MGHRA, CDR2 YSYEKL. The CDR3 is made up of 14 amino acids. This CDR3 reads CASSPWTNTGELFF. CDR3 bases: TGCGCCAGCAGCCCTTGGACGAACACCGGGGAGCTGTTTTTT.

The chain links TRBV6-6 to TRBJ1-2, with 8 bases lining up with TRBD1. The CDR3 totals 16 residues. Germline assignment: CDR1 MNHNY and CDR2 SVGAGI (reference sequence). Trimming cost V 5 bases and J 6 bases; bases outside gene matches: 14. CDR3 residues: CASSPLPSTGVDGYTF. The CDR3 nucleotides read TGTGCCAGCAGTCCACTCCCGTCGACAGGGGTCGATGGCTACACCTTC.

The chain uses TRBV7-2 and TRBJ1-3; a weak D match, TRBD1 (6 bases). The CDR3 extends over 16 amino acids. V was trimmed by 1 base and J by 0 bases, leaving 10 bases between them. CDR1 SGHTA and CDR2 FQGNSA come from the germline V gene. CDR3 loop: CASSLETGFSGNTIYF. CDR3 coding DNA: TGTGCCAGCAGCTTAGAAACAGGGTTCTCTGGAAACACCATATATTTT.

There are many counts of this clonotype. V gene TRBV6-1 combines with J gene TRBJ1-1; no reliable D call. This CDR3 comprises 13 residues. Germline V gives CDR1 MNHNS, CDR2 SASEGT. V dropped 3 bases and J dropped 1 base, with 6 bases sitting between them. The CDR3 is CASSEAANTEAFF. The DNA for the CDR3 is TGTGCCAGCAGTGAGGCGGCGAACACTGAAGCTTTCTTT.

This clonotype was recorded many times. The chain uses TRBV6-2 or TRBV6-3 and TRBJ1-6, with TRBD1 identical over 8 bases. V lost 4 bases to trimming and J lost 10 bases; unmatched junction nucleotides: 9. Germline CDR1 reads MNHEY; CDR2 reads SVGEGT. CDR3 length equals 15 residues. CDR3 amino acids: CASSSPGQAKSPLHF. The CDR3 DNA is TGTGCCAGCAGTTCTCCGGGACAGGCGAAGTCACCCCTCCACTTT.

This clonotype has at least ten counts. This rearrangement joins TRBV15 to TRBJ1-1, with 7 bases that match TRBD1. V shed 4 bases, J shed 4 bases, and the junction held 6 bases outside the gene matches. The CDR3 extends over 14 amino acids. Germline CDR1 and CDR2: LNHNV and YYDKDF (reference sequence). Written as DNA, the CDR3 is TGTGCCACCAGCACGAGACAGGGCGTCACTGAAGCTTTCTTT. It translates to CATSTRQGVTEAFF.